Listed below are T cell receptor beta chains from one sample, sequenced in a study of blood T cell repertoires in COVID-19. Measured with immunoSEQ multiplex PCR; TCRdb has only the in-frame clones, and not every one. The table lists some 130,000 clones, approximately 84% of them singletons. Sequencing was done on a sample of PBMCs or T cells enriched from blood (not recorded which). The receptors shown here come from a man in his forties with acute COVID-19. Both conserved end residues are part of each CDR3. A D gene is named only where the DNA matches it firmly. Only some rows state a clone size, as once, few, many or a class for expanded clones.

CATRAGSSTDTQYF	TGTGCTACCCGGGCGGGTTCTAGCACAGATACGCAGTATTTT	.	.	TRBV7-9	TRBJ2-3
CASSLVGGMYQPQHF	TGTGCCAGCAGCTTAGTAGGAGGGATGTATCAGCCCCAGCATTTT	.	.	TRBV7-2	TRBJ1-5
CASSEAGGPGELFF	TGCGCCAGCAGCGAAGCGGGAGGGCCCGGGGAGCTGTTTTTT	few	TRBD2	TRBV4-1	TRBJ2-2
CASIRQGYEQYF	TGTGCCAGCATAAGACAGGGTTACGAGCAGTACTTC	.	TRBD1	TRBV6-5	TRBJ2-7
CASRATGDDTEAFF	TGTGCCAGCAGAGCGACAGGGGATGACACTGAAGCTTTCTTT	.	TRBD1	TRBV6-5	TRBJ1-1
CASSFGRREAFF	TGTGCCAGCAGCTTCGGACGGAGGGAAGCTTTCTTT	once	.	TRBV5-4	TRBJ1-1
CAISDATNEKLFF	TGTGCCATCAGTGACGCAACTAATGAAAAACTGTTTTTT	.	.	TRBV10-3	TRBJ1-4
CATSDRRTGANVLTF	TGTGCCACCAGTGATAGGAGAACAGGGGCCAACGTCCTGACTTTC	.	.	TRBV24-1	TRBJ2-6
CASNRDRADKAFF	TGTGCCAGTAACCGGGACAGGGCCGACAAAGCTTTCTTT	.	TRBD1	TRBV19	TRBJ1-1
CASHPVEGANEKLFF	TGTGCCAGCCACCCGGTTGAGGGGGCTAATGAAAAACTGTTTTTT	few	.	TRBV28	TRBJ1-4
CASTRQGANTIYF	TGTGCCAGCACTAGGCAGGGGGCAAACACCATATATTTT	.	TRBD1	TRBV28	TRBJ1-3
CASRTGLSPNGEQFF	TGCGCCAGCAGAACAGGCCTTAGTCCCAATGGTGAGCAGTTCTTC	.	.	TRBV4-3	TRBJ2-1
CASSRYLDSSTDTQYF	TGTGCCAGCAGCCGATACTTGGACAGCTCCACAGATACGCAGTATTTT	.	.	TRBV3-1/TRBV3-2	TRBJ2-3
CASSRTGTSYGYTF	TGTGCCAGCAGCCGAACAGGGACCTCCTATGGCTACACCTTC	.	.	TRBV11-2	TRBJ1-2
CASSYSDRAGGYTF	TGTGCCAGCAGTTACTCAGACAGGGCGGGTGGCTACACCTTC	.	TRBD1	TRBV6-6	TRBJ1-2
CASSPETHTQYF	TGTGCCAGCAGCCCGGAGACGCATACGCAGTATTTT	.	.	TRBV7-9	TRBJ2-3
CASSSQLAGGYNEQFF	TGTGCCAGCAGTTCCCAACTAGCGGGGGGGTACAATGAGCAGTTCTTC	.	TRBD2	TRBV6-5	TRBJ2-1
CATAPGHLNTEAFF	TGTGCCACCGCTCCGGGACACCTGAACACTGAAGCTTTCTTT	.	.	TRBV15	TRBJ1-1
CASRPSREPPDEQYF	TGCGCCAGCAGACCTTCTCGGGAGCCCCCAGACGAGCAGTACTTC	.	.	TRBV5-1	TRBJ2-7
CAWTRGAGGYTF	TGTGCCTGGACGCGGGGGGCGGGGGGCTACACCTTC	few	.	TRBV30	TRBJ1-2
CASSFGDRGRRETQYF	TGTGCCAGCAGTTTTGGGGACAGGGGGCGCCGAGAGACCCAGTACTTC	.	TRBD1	TRBV7-2	TRBJ2-5
CASSPGRGPTNSPLHF	TGTGCCAGCTCACCTGGAAGGGGCCCTACGAATTCACCCCTCCACTTT	.	.	TRBV18	TRBJ1-6
CASSPWGDYEQYF	TGTGCCAGCAGCCCGTGGGGGGATTACGAGCAGTACTTC	.	.	TRBV9	TRBJ2-7
CASSPPGYEQYF	TGTGCCAGCAGCCCTCCGGGTTACGAGCAGTACTTC	.	.	TRBV12-3/TRBV12-4	TRBJ2-7
CASSLAGTLLQYF	TGTGCCAGCAGCTTGGCAGGAACTTTGCTTCAGTACTTC	.	.	TRBV5-8	TRBJ2-4
CASSEGTGNNSPLHF	TGTGCCAGCAGTGAAGGTACAGGGAATAATTCACCCCTCCACTTT	.	.	TRBV6-1	TRBJ1-6
CASSLASDSYNEQFF	TGTGCCAGCAGCTTAGCGAGTGATTCCTACAATGAGCAGTTCTTC	.	.	TRBV7-6	TRBJ2-1
CASSPDRLGYTF	TGTGCCAGCAGCCCGGACAGATTAGGCTACACCTTC	few	.	TRBV6-2/TRBV6-3	TRBJ1-2
CASSRGQGGEKLFF	TGCGCCAGCAGCCGCGGACAGGGTGGAGAAAAACTGTTTTTT	.	TRBD1	TRBV4-3	TRBJ1-4
CASSLGSGLAGGSGYIQYF	TGCGCCAGCAGCTTGGGCAGCGGACTAGCGGGAGGGTCTGGTTACATTCAGTACTTC	.	TRBD2	TRBV5-1	TRBJ2-4
CSVEDLVETGTYGYTF	TGCAGCGTTGAAGATTTAGTGGAGACAGGGACCTATGGCTACACCTTC	.	TRBD1	TRBV29-1	TRBJ1-2
CASSLSLTGFLYEQYF	TGTGCCAGCAGTTTATCTCTGACAGGGTTTCTCTACGAGCAGTACTTC	few	TRBD1	TRBV27	TRBJ2-7
CASSSTGGKNEKLFF	TGTGCCAGTAGTAGTACAGGGGGCAAAAATGAAAAACTGTTTTTT	once	TRBD1	TRBV19	TRBJ1-4
CSGTHSSYNEQFF	TGCAGCGGGACTCACAGCTCCTACAATGAGCAGTTCTTC	.	.	TRBV29-1	TRBJ2-1
CASRPEGGQDAGNTIYF	TGTGCCAGCAGGCCGGAAGGAGGACAGGACGCTGGAAACACCATATATTTT	few	TRBD1	TRBV7-9	TRBJ1-3
CSAEGTRGKLFF	TGCAGCGCCGAGGGAACCCGGGGGAAACTGTTTTTT	.	.	TRBV29-1	TRBJ1-4
CASSPLADVGRDTQYF	TGTGCCAGCAGTCCCCTAGCGGACGTAGGTCGGGATACGCAGTATTTT	.	TRBD2	TRBV28	TRBJ2-3
CASSSPTGRRNQPQHF	TGTGCCAGCAGTTCTCCGACAGGGAGGAGAAATCAGCCCCAGCATTTT	.	TRBD1	TRBV28	TRBJ1-5
CASSQADRDHEQYF	TGTGCCAGCAGCCAGGCGGACAGGGACCACGAGCAGTACTTC	.	TRBD1	TRBV3-1/TRBV3-2	TRBJ2-7
CASSPSGGAREQFF	TGTGCCAGCAGCCCTAGCGGGGGGGCCAGGGAGCAGTTCTTC	.	TRBD2	TRBV9	TRBJ2-1
CASSLVTGEDEKLFF	TGTGCCAGCAGCTTAGTAACAGGGGAGGATGAAAAACTGTTTTTT	once	TRBD1	TRBV7-2	TRBJ1-4
CATQRSSYEQYF	TGTGCCACCCAAAGGAGCTCCTACGAGCAGTACTTC	few	.	TRBV10-3	TRBJ2-7